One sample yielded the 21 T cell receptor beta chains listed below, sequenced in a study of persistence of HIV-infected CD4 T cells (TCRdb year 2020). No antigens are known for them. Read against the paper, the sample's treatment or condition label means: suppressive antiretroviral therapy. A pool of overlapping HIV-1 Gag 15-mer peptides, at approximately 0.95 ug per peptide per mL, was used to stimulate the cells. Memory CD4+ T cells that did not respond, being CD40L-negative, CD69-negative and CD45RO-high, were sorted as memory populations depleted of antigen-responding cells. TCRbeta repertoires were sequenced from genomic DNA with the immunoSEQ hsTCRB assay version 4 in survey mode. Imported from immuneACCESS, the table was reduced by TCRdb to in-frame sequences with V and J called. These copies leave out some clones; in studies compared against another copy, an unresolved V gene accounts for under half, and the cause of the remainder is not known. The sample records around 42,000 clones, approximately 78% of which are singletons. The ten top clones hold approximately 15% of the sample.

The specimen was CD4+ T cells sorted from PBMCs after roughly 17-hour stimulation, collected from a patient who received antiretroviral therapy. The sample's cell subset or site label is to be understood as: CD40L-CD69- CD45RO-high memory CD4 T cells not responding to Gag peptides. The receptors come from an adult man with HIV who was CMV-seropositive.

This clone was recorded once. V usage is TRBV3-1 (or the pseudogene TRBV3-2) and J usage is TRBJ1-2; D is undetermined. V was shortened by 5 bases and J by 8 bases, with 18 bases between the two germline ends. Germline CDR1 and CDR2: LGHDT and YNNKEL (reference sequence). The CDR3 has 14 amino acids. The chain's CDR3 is CASSGRSGAGGYTF. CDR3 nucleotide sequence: TGTGCCAGCAGCGGTAGGAGCGGCGCGGGCGGCTACACCTTC.

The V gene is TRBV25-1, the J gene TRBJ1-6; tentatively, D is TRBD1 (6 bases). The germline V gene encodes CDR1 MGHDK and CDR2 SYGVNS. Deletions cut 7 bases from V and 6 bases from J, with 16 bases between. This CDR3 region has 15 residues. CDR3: CASKPRGGGNSPLHF. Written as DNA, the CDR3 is TGTGCCAGCAAGCCTCGGGGGGGCGGTAATTCACCCCTCCACTTT.

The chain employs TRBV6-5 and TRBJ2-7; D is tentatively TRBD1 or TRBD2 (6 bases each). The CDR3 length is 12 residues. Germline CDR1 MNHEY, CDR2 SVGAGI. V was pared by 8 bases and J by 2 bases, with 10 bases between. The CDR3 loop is CASEGGPYEQYF. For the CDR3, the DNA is TGTGCCAGCGAAGGGGGGCCCTACGAGCAGTACTTC.

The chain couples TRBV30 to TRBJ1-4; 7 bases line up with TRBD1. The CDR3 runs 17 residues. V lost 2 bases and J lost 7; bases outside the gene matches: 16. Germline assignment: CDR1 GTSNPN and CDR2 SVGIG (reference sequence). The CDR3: CAWSPPGRGLGGEKLFF. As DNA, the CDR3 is TGTGCCTGGAGTCCCCCGGGCAGGGGGTTAGGGGGTGAAAAACTGTTTTTT.

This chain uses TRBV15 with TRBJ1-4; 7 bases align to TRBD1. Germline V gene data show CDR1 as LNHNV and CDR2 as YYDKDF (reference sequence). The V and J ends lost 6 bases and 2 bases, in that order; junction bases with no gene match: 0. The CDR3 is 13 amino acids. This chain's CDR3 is CATRTGTNEKLFF. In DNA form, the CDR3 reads TGTGCCACCAGGACAGGGACTAATGAAAAACTGTTTTTT.

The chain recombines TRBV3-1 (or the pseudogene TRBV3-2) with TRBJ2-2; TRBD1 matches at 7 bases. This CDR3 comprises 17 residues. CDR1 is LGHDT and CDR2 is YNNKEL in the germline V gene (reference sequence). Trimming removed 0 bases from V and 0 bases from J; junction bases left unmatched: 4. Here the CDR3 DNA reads TGTGCCAGCAGCCAAGATTACACAGGGGCGAACACCGGGGAGCTGTTTTTT. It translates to CASSQDYTGANTGELFF.

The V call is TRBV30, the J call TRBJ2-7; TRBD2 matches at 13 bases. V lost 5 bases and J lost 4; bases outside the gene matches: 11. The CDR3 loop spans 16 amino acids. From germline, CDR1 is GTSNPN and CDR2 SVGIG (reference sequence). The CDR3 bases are TGTGCCTGGGAAGGCCGTCCGGGACTAGCGGGATACGAGCAGTACTTC. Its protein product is CAWEGRPGLAGYEQYF.

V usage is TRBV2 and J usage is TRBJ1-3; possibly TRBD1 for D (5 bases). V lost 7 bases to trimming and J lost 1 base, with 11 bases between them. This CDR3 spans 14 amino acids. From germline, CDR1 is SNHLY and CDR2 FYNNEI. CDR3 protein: CASNPGLSGNTIYF. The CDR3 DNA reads TGTGCCAGCAACCCAGGGTTGTCTGGAAACACCATATATTTT.

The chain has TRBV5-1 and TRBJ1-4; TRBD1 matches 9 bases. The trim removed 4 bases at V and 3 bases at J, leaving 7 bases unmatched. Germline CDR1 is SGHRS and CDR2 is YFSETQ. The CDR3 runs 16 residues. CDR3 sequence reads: CASSAQGAAANEKLFF. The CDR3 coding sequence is TGCGCCAGCAGCGCACAGGGGGCCGCGGCTAATGAAAAACTGTTTTTT.

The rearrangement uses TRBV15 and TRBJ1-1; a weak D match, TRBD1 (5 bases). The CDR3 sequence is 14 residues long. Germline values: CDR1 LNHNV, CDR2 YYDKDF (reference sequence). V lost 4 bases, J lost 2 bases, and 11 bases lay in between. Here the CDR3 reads CATSKGRRNTEAFF. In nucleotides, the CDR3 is TGTGCCACCAGCAAGGGACGGAGAAACACTGAAGCTTTCTTT.

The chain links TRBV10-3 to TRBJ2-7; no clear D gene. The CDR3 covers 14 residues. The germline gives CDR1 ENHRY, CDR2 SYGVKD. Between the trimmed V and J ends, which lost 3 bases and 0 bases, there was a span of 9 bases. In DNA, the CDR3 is TGTGCCATCAGTGATGGCCAGGCCTCCTACGAGCAGTACTTC. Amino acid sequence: CAISDGQASYEQYF.

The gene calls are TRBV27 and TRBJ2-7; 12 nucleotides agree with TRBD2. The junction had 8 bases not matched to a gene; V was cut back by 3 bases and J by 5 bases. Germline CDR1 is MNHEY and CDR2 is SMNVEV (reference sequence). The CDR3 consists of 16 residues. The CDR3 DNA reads TGTGCCAGCAGTTTTATGTCTAGCGGGAGGGCGAACGAGCAGTACTTC. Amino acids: CASSFMSSGRANEQYF.

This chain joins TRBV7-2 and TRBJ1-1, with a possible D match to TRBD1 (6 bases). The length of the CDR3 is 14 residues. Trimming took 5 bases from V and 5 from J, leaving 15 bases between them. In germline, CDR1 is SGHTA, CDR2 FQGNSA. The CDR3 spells CASSQTRGGTEAFF. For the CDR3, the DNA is TGTGCCAGCAGCCAGACGAGGGGGGGAACTGAAGCTTTCTTT.

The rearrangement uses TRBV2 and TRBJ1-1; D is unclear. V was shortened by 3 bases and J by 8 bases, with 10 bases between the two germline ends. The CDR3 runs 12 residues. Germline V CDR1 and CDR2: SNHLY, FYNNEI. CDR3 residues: CASSDPAREAFF. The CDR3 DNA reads TGTGCCAGCAGTGATCCGGCGCGGGAAGCTTTCTTT.

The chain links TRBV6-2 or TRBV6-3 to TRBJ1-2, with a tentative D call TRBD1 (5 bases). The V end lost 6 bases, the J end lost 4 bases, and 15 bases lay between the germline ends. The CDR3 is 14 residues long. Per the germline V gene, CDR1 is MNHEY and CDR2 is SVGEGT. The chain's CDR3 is CASSPRGVSYGYTF. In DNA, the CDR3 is TGTGCCAGCAGCCCCCGGGGGGTCAGCTATGGCTACACCTTC.

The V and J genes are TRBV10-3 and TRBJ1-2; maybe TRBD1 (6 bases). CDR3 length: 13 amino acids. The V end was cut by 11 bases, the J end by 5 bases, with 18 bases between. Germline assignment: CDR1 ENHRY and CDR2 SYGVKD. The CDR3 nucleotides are TGTGCCTCTAAACTAACTCAGGGGTATGGCTACACCTTC. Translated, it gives CASKLTQGYGYTF.

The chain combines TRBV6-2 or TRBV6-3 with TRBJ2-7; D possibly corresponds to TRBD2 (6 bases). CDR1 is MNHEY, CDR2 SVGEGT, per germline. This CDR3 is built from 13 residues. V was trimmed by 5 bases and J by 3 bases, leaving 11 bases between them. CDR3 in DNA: TGTGCCAGCAGTCCCGGGAGCCGCTACGAGCAGTACTTC. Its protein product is CASSPGSRYEQYF.

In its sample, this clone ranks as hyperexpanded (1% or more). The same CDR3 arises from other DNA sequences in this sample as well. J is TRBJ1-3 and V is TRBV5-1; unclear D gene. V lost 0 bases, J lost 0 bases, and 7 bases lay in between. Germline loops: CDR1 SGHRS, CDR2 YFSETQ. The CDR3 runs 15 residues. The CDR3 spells CASSLDGGSGNTIYF. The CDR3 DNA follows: TGCGCCAGCAGCTTGGACGGCGGCTCTGGAAACACCATATATTTT.

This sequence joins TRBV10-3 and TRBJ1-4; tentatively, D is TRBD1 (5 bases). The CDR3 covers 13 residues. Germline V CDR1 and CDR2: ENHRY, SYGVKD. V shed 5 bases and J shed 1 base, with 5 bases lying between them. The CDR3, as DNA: TGTGCCATCAGTAGGGGAACTAATGAAAAACTGTTTTTT. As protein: CAISRGTNEKLFF.

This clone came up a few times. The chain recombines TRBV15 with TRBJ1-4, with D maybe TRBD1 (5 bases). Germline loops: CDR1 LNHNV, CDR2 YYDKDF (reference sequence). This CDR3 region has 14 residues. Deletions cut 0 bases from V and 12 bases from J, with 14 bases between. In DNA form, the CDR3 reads TGTGCCACCAGCAGAGATAGGGCTGCGGGGGAACTGTTTTTT. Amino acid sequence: CATSRDRAAGELFF.

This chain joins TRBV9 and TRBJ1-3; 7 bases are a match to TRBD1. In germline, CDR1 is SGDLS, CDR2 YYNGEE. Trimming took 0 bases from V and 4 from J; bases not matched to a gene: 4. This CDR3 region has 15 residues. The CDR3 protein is CASSVGGQRGNTIYF. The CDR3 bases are TGTGCCAGCAGCGTAGGGGGACAGAGGGGAAACACCATATATTTT. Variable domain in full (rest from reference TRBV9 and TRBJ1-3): DSGVTQTPKHLITATGQRVTLRCSPRSGDLSVYWYQQSLDQGLQFLIQYYNGEERAKGNILERFSAQQFPDLHSELNLSSLELGDSALYFCASSVGGQRGNTIYFGEGSWLTVV.